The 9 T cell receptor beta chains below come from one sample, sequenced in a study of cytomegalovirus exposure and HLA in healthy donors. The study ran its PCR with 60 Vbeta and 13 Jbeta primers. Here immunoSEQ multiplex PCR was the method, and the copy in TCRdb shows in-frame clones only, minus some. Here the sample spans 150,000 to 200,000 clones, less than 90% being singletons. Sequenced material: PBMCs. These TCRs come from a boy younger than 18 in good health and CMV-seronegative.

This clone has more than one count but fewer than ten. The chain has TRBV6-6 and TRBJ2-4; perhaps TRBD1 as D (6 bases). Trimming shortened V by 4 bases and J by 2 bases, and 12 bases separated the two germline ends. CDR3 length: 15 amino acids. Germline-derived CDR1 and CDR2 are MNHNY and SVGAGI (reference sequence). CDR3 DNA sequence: TGTGCCAGCAGTTTATTACAGGGAACCAAAAACATTCAGTACTTC. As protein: CASSLLQGTKNIQYF.

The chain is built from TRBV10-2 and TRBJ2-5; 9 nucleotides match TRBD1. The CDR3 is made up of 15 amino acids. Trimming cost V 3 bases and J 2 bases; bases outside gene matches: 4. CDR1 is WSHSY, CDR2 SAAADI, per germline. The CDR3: CASSDPGQGQETQYF. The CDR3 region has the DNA TGCGCCAGCAGTGACCCGGGACAGGGTCAAGAGACCCAGTACTTC.

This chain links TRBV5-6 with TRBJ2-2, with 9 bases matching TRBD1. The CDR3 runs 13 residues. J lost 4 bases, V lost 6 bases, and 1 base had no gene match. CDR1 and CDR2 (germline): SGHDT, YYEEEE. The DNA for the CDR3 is TGTGCCAGCAACAGGGGGCGCACCGGGGAGCTGTTTTTT. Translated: CASNRGRTGELFF.

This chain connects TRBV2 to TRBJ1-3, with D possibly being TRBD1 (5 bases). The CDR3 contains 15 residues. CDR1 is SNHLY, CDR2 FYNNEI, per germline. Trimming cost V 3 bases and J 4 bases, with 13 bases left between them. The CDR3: CASSDDRQGGNTIYF. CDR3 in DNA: TGTGCCAGCAGTGACGATCGGCAGGGAGGAAACACCATATATTTT.

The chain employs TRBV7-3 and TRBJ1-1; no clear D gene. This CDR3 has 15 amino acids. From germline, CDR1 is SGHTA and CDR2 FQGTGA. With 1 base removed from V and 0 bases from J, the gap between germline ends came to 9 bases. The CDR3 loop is CASSLRPGMNTEAFF. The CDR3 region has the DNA TGTGCCAGCAGCTTAAGGCCGGGTATGAACACTGAAGCTTTCTTT.

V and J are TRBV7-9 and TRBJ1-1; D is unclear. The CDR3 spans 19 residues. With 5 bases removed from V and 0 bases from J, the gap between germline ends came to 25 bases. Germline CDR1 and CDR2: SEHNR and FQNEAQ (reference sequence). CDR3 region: CASSLIYPRSSLMNTEAFF. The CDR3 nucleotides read TGTGCCAGCAGCCTTATATACCCGCGATCGAGCCTTATGAACACTGAAGCTTTCTTT.

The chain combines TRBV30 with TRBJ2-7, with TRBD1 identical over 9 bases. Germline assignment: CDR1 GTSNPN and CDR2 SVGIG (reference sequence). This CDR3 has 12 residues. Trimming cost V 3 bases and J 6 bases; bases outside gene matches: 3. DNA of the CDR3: TGTGCCTGGAGGGGACAGGGCGGCGAGCAGTACTTC. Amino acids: CAWRGQGGEQYF.

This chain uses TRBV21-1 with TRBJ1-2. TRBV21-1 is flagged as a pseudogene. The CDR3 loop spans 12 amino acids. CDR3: CASSAYNYGYTF. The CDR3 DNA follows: TGTGCCAGCAGCGCCTACAACTATGGCTACACCTTC.

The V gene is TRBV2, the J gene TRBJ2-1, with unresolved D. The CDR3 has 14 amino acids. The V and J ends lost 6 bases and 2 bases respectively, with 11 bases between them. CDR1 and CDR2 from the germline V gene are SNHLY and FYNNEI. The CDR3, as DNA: TGTGCCAGCAGCCCCACTCGAACCTACAATGAGCAGTTCTTC. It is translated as CASSPTRTYNEQFF.